The entry below describes one TCR beta chain. The data derive from a study of cytomegalovirus exposure and HLA in healthy donors. Amplification used 60 Vbeta primers and 13 Jbeta primers. TCRdb's table, derived via immunoSEQ multiplex PCR, lists solely in-frame clones and lacks some. The sample records 150,000 to 200,000 clones, around 78% being singletons. This TCR was recovered from a woman in her 30s in good health and CMV-seropositive. What was sequenced was PBMCs.

CDR3 amino acids: CASTTLSEYRGSYGYTF. In nucleotides, the CDR3 is TGTGCCAGCACCACATTATCAGAGTACCGGGGTTCCTATGGCTACACCTTC. This chain connects TRBV28 to TRBJ1-2; no reliable D call. Looked up from germline, CDR1 is MDHEN and CDR2 is SYDVKM. CDR3 length: 17 residues. Trimming removed 7 bases from V and 4 bases from J, with 25 bases in between.